Detailed here is one T cell receptor beta chain. Its target is not known. The patients chosen for sequencing had shown expansion of CD8+CD57+ cells (detected by flow cytometry). The cohort consisted entirely of patients having severe acquired aplastic anemia. Among the patients, none had received any therapy at the time of blood sampling. The use of genomic DNA as template underpinned the TCR beta VDJ and CDR3 profiling. Via MiXCR, TCRdb re-called the reads, giving one row per CDR3 protein. The data hold around 200,000 distinct CDR3 sequences, with 48% observed a single time. The record originates from a study of CD8+CD57+ T cells in acquired aplastic anemia. Study at large: Each DNA sample taken from sorted CD4+ and CD8+ cells came to about 3.2 ug on average.

The CDR3 loop spans 15 amino acids. Germline CDR1 is SNHLY and CDR2 is FYNNEI. V lost 7 bases and J lost 2; bases outside the gene matches: 8. Findings of the study overall: Sharing between patients and controls was observed for roughly 29 CD8+ CDR3 sequences.

The source is a human donor with aplastic anemia. The chain carries TRBV2 and TRBJ2-3; TRBD1 matches at 8 bases. The sequencing sample was made of sorted CD4+, CD8+, or CD8+CD57+ T cells (not recorded which) from PBMCs. DNA for the CDR3: TGTGCCAGCAAGGGGGGACAGGTTCCCACAGATACGCAGTATTTT. Protein: CASKGGQVPTDTQYF.